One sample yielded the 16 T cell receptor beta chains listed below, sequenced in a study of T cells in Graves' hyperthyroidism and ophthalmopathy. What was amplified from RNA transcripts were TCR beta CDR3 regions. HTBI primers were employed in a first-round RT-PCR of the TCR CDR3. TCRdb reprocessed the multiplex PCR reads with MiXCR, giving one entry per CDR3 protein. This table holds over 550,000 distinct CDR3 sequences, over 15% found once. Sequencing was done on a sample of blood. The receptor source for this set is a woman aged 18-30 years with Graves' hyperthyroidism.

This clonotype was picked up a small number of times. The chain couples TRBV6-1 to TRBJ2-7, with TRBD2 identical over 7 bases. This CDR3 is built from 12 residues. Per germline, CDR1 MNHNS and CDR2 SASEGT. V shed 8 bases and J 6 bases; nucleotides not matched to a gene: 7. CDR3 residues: CASVRRGVEQYF. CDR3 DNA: TGTGCCAGCGTCAGACGGGGGGTCGAGCAGTACTTC.

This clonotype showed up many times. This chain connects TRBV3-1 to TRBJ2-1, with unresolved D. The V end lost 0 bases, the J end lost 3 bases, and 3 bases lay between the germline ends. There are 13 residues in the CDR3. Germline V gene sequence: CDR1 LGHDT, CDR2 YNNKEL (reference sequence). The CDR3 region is CASSQDLYNEQFF. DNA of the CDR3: TGTGCCAGCAGCCAAGACCTCTACAATGAGCAGTTCTTC.

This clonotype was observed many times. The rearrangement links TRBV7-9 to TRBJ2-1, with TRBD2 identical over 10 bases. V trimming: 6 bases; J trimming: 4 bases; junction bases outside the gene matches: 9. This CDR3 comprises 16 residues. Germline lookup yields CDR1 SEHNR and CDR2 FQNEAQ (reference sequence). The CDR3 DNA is TGTGCCAGCAGGGCTAGCGGGAGAACGGGTTACAATGAGCAGTTCTTC. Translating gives CASRASGRTGYNEQFF.

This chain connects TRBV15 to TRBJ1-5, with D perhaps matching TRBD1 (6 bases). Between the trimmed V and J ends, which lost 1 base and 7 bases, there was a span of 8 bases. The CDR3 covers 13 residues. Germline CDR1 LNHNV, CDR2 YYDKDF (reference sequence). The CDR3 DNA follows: TGTGCCACCAGCAGAGCAGGGGAACAGCCCCAGCATTTT. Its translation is CATSRAGEQPQHF.

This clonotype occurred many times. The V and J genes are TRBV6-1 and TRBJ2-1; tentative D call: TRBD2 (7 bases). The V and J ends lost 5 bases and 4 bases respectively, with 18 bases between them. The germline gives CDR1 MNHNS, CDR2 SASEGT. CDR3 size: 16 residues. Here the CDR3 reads CASSYGGANPYNEQFF. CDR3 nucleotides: TGTGCCAGCAGTTATGGGGGGGCGAACCCTTACAATGAGCAGTTCTTC.

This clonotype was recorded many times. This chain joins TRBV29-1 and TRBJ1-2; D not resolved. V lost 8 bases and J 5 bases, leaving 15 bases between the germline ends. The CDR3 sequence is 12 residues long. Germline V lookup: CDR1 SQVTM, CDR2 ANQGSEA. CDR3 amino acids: CSSGGSGYGYTF. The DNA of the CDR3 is TGCAGCTCAGGAGGTTCGGGTTATGGCTACACCTTC.

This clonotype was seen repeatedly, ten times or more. This CDR3 is CASSERQGPYNEQFF. The CDR3 coding sequence is TGCGCCAGCAGCGAACGACAGGGCCCCTACAATGAGCAGTTCTTC. The chain couples TRBV5-1 to TRBJ2-1; TRBD1 matches at 7 bases. From germline, CDR1 is SGHRS and CDR2 YFSETQ. V trimming: 4 bases; J trimming: 2 bases; junction bases outside the gene matches: 6. CDR3 length equals 15 residues.

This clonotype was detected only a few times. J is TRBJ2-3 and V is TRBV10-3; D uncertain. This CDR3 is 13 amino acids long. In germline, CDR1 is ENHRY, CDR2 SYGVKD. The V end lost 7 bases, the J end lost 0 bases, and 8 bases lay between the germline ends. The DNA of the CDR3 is TGTGCCATCAATCGAGGCAGCACAGATACGCAGTATTTT. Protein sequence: CAINRGSTDTQYF.

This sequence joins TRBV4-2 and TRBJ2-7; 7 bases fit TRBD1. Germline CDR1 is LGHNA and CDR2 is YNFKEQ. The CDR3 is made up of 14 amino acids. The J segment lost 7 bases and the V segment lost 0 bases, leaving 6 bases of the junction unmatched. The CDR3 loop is CASSQDPRGPEQYF. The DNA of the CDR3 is TGTGCCAGCAGCCAAGATCCAAGGGGGCCGGAGCAGTACTTC.

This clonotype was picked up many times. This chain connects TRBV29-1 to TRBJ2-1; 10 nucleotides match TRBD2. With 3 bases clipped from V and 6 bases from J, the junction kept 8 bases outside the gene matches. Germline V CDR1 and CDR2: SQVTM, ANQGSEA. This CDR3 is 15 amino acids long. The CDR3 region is CSVERLAGALNEQFF. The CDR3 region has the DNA TGCAGCGTTGAGCGGCTAGCGGGGGCCCTCAATGAGCAGTTCTTC.

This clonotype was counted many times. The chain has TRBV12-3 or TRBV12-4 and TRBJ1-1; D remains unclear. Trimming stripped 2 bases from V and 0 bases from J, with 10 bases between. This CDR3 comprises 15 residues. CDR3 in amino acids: CASSLFGTMNTEAFF. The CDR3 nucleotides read TGTGCCAGCAGTTTATTTGGCACCATGAACACTGAAGCTTTCTTT.

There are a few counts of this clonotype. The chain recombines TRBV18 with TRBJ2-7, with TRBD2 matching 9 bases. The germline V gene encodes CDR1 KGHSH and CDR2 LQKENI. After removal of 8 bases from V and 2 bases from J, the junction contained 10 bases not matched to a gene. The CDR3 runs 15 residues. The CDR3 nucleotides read TGTGCCAGCCGCTCACCGGCGGGGGGGACCTACGAGCAGTACTTC. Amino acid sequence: CASRSPAGGTYEQYF.

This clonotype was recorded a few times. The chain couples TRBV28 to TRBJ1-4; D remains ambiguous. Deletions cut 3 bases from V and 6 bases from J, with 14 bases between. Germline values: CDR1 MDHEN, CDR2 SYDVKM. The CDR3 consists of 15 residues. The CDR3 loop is CASSFSGPAHEKLFF. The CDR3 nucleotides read TGTGCCAGCAGTTTCTCCGGGCCAGCGCATGAAAAACTGTTTTTT.

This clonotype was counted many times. In nucleotides, the CDR3 is TGTGCCAGCAGTTACTCAGTGACCCTACCCCACAATGAGCAGTTCTTC. Its protein is CASSYSVTLPHNEQFF. The chain uses TRBV6-2 or TRBV6-3 and TRBJ2-1; no clear D. Germline-derived CDR1 and CDR2 are MNHEY and SVGEGT. Trimming removed 0 bases at V and 5 bases at J, with 14 bases between. The CDR3 totals 16 residues.

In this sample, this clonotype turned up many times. The CDR3 region is CSARDYRDFTDTQYF. As DNA, the CDR3 is TGCAGTGCTAGAGATTACAGGGACTTCACAGATACGCAGTATTTT. The V and J genes are TRBV20-1 and TRBJ2-3; D might be TRBD1 or TRBD2, each matching 6 bases. Deletions cut 0 bases from V and 2 bases from J, with 12 bases between. This CDR3 is built from 15 residues. The germline V gene has CDR1 DFQATT and CDR2 SNEGSKA (reference sequence).

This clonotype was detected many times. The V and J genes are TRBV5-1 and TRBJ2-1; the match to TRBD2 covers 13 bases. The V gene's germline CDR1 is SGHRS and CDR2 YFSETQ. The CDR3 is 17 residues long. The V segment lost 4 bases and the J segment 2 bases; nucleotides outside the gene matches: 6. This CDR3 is CASSPRLAGGPYNEQFF. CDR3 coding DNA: TGCGCCAGCAGCCCCCGACTAGCGGGGGGCCCCTACAATGAGCAGTTCTTC. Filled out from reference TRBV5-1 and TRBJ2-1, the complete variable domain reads KAGVTQTPRYLIKTRGQQVTLSCSPISGHRSVSWYQQTPGQGLQFLFEYFSETQRNKGNFPGRFSGRQFSNSRSEMNVSTLELGDSALYLCASSPRLAGGPYNEQFFGPGTRLTVL.